This T cell receptor beta chain was observed in a study of T-cell reconstitution after alpha-beta-depleted transplantation in children. Deletions cut 5 bases from V and 1 base from J, with 11 bases between. Germline CDR1 is MNHNS and CDR2 is SASEGT. This CDR3 contains 15 residues. Unique molecular identifiers were incorporated during preparation of the TCRbeta library. TCRdb re-called the PCR reads with MiXCR, one entry per CDR3 protein. This sample has approximately 83,000 distinct CDR3 sequences; 10% to 15% occur once, and the top ten carry over 11%. This clonotype was counted at least ten times. This clonotype was sampled from a human donor who donated a stem cell graft to a child with inherited bone marrow failure. This material consisted of PBMCs from the stem cell graft donor, taken from the stem cell graft. The rearrangement links TRBV6-1 to TRBJ1-4, with D possibly being TRBD1 (6 bases). This chain's CDR3 is CASSTGRGTNEKLFF. The CDR3 DNA follows: TGTGCCAGCAGTACAGGGAGGGGAACTAATGAAAAACTGTTTTTT.